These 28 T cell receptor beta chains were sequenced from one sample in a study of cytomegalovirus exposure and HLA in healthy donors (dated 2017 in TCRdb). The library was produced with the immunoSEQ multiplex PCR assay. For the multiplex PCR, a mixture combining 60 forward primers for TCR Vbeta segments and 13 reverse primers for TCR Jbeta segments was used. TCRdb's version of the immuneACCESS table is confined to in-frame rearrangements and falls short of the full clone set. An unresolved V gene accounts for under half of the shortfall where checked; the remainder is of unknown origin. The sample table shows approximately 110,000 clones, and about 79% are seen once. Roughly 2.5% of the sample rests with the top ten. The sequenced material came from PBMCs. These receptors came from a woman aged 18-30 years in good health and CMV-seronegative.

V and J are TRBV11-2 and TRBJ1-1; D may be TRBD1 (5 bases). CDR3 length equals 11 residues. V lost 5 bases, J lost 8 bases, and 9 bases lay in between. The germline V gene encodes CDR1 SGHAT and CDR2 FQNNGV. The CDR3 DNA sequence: TGTGCCAGCAGCCAAGGACACGAAGCTTTCTTT. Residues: CASSQGHEAFF.

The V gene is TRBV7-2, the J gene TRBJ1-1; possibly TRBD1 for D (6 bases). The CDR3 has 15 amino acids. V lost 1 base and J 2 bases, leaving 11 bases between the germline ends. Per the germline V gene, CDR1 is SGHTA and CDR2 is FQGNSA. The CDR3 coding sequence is TGTGCCAGCAGCTTAGAGGGGGGGTCAAACACTGAAGCTTTCTTT. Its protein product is CASSLEGGSNTEAFF.

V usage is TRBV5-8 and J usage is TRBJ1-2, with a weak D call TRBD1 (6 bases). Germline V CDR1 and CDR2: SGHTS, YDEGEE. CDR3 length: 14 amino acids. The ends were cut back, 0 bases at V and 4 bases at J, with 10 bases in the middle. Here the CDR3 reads CASSLDNRAYGYTF. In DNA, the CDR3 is TGTGCCAGCAGCTTGGATAACAGGGCCTATGGCTACACCTTC.

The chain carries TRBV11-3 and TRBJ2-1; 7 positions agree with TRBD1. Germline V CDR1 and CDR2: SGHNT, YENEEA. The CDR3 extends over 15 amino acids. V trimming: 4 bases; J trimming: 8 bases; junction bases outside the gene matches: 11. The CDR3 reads CASSYQGGQNDEQFF. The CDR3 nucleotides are TGTGCCAGCAGCTACCAAGGGGGACAGAACGATGAGCAGTTCTTC.

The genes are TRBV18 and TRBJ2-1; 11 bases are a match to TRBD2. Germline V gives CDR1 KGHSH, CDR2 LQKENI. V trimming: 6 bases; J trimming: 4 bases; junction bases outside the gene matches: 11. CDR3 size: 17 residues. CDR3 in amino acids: CASSLIAGGSLYNEQFF. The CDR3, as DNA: TGTGCCAGCTCGCTGATAGCGGGAGGGAGTTTGTACAATGAGCAGTTCTTC. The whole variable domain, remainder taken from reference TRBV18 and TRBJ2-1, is NAGVMQNPRHLVRRRGQEARLRCSPMKGHSHVYWYRQLPEEGLKFMVYLQKENIIDESGMPKERFSAEFPKEGPSILRIQQVVRGDSAAYFCASSLIAGGSLYNEQFFGPGTRLTVL.

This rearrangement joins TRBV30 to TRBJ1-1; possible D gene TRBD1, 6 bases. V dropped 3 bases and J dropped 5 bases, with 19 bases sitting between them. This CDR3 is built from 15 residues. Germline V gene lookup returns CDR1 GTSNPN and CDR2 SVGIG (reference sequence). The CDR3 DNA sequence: TGTGCCTGGAGAGCTAAGGGAGGGCAGGGGACTGAAGCTTTCTTT. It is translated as CAWRAKGGQGTEAFF.

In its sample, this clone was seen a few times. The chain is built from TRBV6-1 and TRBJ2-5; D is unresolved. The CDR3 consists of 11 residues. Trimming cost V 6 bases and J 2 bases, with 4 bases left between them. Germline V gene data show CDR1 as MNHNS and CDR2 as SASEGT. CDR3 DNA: TGTGCCAGCAGACTTCAAGAGACCCAGTACTTC. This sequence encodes CASRLQETQYF.

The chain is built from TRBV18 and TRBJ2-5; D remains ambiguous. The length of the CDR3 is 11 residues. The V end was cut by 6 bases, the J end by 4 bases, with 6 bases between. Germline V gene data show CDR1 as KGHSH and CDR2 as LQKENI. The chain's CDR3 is CASSTGETQYF. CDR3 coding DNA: TGTGCCAGCTCCACGGGAGAGACCCAGTACTTC.

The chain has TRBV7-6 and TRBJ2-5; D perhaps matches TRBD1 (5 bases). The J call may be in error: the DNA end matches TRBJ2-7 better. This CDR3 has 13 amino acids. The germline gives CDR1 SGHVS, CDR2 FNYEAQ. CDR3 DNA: TGTGCCAGCAGCTTAGGTCAGGGCGGCGAGCAGTACTTC. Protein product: CASSLGQGGEQYF.

The chain's CDR3 is CASSSDASGGGELFF. As DNA, the CDR3 is TGTGCCAGTAGTTCAGATGCCTCCGGGGGCGGGGAGCTGTTTTTT. The rearrangement uses TRBV19 and TRBJ2-2, with D perhaps matching TRBD2 (6 bases). Germline CDR1 LNHDA, CDR2 SQIVND (reference sequence). The CDR3 is 15 residues long. With 5 bases removed from V and 7 bases from J, the gap between germline ends came to 17 bases.

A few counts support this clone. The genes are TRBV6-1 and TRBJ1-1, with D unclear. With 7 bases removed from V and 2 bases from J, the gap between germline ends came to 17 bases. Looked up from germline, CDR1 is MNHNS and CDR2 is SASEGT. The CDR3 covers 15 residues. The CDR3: CASTLIPEPNTEAFF. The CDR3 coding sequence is TGTGCCAGCACCCTTATACCGGAGCCCAACACTGAAGCTTTCTTT.

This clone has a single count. Written as DNA, the CDR3 is TGTGCCAGCAGTACAGGGTTCGGGGGCAATCAGCCCCAGCATTTT. This encodes CASSTGFGGNQPQHF. The chain is built from TRBV6-5 and TRBJ1-5; a weak D match, TRBD1 (6 bases). The CDR3 is 15 amino acids. Trimming stripped 5 bases from V and 2 bases from J, with 13 bases between. Germline loops: CDR1 MNHEY, CDR2 SVGAGI.

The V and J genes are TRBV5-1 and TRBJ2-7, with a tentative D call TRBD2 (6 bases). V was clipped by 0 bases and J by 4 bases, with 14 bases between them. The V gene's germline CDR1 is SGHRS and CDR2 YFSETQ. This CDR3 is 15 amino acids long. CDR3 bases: TGCGCCAGCAGCTTGGCCGGGAGCCTCTTATACGAGCAGTACTTC. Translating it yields CASSLAGSLLYEQYF.

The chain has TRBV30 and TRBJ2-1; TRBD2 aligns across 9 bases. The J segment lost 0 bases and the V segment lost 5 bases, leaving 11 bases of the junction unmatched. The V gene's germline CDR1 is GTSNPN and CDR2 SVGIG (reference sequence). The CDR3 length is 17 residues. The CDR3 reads CAWQGTKRGVSYNEQFF. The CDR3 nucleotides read TGTGCCTGGCAAGGGACGAAGCGGGGGGTCTCCTACAATGAGCAGTTCTTC.

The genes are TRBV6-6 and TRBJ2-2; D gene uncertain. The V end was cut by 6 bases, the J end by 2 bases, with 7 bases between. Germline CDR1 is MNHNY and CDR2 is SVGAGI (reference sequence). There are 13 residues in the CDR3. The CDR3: CASSPLNTGELFF. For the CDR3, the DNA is TGTGCCAGCAGCCCCTTAAACACCGGGGAGCTGTTTTTT.

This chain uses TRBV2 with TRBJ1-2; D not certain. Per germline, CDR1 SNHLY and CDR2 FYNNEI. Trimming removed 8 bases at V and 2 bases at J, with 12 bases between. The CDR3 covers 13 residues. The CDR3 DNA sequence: TGTGCCAGCCCAGTCCTGAGGAACTATGGCTACACCTTC. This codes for CASPVLRNYGYTF.

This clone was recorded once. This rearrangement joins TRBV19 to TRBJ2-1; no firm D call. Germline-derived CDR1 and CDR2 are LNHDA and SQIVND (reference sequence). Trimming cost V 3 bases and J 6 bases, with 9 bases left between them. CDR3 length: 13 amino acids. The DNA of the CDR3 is TGTGCCAGTAGTATCCCCCCGGTCAATGAGCAGTTCTTC. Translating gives CASSIPPVNEQFF.

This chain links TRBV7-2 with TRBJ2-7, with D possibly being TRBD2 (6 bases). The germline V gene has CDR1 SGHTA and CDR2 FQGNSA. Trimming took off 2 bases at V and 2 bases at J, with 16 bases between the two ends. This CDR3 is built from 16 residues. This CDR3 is CASSLNPRESTYEQYF. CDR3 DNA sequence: TGTGCCAGCAGCTTAAACCCTCGGGAGAGCACCTACGAGCAGTACTTC.

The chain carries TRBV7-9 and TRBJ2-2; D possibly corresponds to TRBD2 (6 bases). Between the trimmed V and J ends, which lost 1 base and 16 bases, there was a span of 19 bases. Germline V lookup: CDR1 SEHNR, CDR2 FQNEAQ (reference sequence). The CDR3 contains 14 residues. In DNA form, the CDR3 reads TGTGCCAGCAGCTTAGTGGATGGGACTCCACGGGGGTTTTTT. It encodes CASSLVDGTPRGFF.

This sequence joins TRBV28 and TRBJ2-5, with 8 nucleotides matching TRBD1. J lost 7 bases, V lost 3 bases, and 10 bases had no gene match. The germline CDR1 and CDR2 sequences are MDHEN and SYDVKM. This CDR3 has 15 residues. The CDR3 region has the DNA TGTGCCAGCAGTTTCAATCAGGGGGCGCCGGGGACCCAGTACTTC. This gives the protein CASSFNQGAPGTQYF.

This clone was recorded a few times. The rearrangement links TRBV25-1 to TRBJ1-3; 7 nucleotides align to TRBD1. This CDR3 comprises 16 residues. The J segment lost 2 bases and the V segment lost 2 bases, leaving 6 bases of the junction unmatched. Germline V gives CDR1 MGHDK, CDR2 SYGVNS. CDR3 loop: CASSEGNDRAGNTIYF. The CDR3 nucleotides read TGTGCCAGCAGTGAAGGGAATGACAGGGCTGGAAACACCATATATTTT.

CDR3 DNA: TGCGCCAGCAGCTTGGTAGGGGCTATTGAAGCTTTCTTT. Its protein is CASSLVGAIEAFF. This sequence joins TRBV5-1 and TRBJ1-1, with D possibly being TRBD1 (5 bases). The germline V gene encodes CDR1 SGHRS and CDR2 YFSETQ. This CDR3 has 13 residues. Trimming left V 0 bases short and J 7 bases short, with 10 bases between.

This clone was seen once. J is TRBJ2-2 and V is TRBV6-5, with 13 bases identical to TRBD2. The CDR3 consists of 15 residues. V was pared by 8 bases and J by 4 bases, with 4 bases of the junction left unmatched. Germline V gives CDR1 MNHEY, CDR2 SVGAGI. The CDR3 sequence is CASQTSGGFTGELFF. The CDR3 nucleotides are TGTGCCAGCCAGACTAGCGGGGGGTTCACCGGGGAGCTGTTTTTT.

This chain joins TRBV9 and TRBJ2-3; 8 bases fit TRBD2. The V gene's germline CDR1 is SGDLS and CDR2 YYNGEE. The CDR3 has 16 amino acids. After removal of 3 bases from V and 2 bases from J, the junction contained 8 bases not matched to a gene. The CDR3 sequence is CASSEAGTRLTDTQYF. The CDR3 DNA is TGTGCCAGCAGCGAAGCCGGGACTAGACTCACAGATACGCAGTATTTT. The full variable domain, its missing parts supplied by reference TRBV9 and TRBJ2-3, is DSGVTQTPKHLITATGQRVTLRCSPRSGDLSVYWYQQSLDQGLQFLIQYYNGEERAKGNILERFSAQQFPDLHSELNLSSLELGDSALYFCASSEAGTRLTDTQYFGPGTRLTVL.

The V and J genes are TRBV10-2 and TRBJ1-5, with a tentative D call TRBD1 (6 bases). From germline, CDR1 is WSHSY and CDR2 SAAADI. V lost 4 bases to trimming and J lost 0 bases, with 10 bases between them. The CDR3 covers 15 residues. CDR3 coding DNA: TGCGCCAGCAGTGGATCAGGGGTTAGCAATCAGCCCCAGCATTTT. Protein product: CASSGSGVSNQPQHF.

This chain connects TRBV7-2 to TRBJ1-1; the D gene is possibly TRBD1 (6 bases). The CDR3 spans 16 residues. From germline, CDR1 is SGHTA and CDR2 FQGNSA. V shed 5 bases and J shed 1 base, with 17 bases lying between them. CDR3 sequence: CASSPATGFANTEAFF. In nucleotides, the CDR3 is TGTGCCAGCAGCCCCGCTACAGGGTTTGCGAACACTGAAGCTTTCTTT. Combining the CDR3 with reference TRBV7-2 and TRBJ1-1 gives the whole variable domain GAGVSQSPSNKVTEKGKDVELRCDPISGHTALYWYRQSLGQGLEFLIYFQGNSAPDKSGLPSDRFSAERTGGSVSTLTIQRTQQEDSAVYLCASSPATGFANTEAFFGQGTRLTVV.

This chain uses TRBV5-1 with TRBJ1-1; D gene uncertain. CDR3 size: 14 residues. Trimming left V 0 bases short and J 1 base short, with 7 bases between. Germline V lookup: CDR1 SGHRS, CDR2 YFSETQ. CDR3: CASSLAVENTEAFF. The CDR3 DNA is TGCGCCAGCAGCTTGGCCGTAGAGAACACTGAAGCTTTCTTT.

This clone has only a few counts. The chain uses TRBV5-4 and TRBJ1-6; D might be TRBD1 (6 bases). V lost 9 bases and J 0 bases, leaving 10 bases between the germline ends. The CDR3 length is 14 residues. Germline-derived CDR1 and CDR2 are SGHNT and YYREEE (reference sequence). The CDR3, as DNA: TGTGCCATCCGGGACATCTCCTATAATTCACCCCTCCACTTT. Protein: CAIRDISYNSPLHF.